The 21 T cell receptor beta chains reported below all come from one sample, sequenced in a study of sequential checkpoint blockade in melanoma. Treatment described: randomized to nivolumab then ipilimumab (arm A) or the reverse (arm B). Some clones are missing from TCRdb's copy, which holds only in-frame ones; the method was immunoSEQ multiplex PCR. This sample has about 21,000 clones; more than 80% occur once, and the top ten carry over 9.5%. Material: CD8+ T cells sorted from blood (inferred from file names), obtained from a patient given nivolumab and ipilimumab in sequence. The receptors shown here come from a human donor with melanoma.

The chain couples TRBV5-6 to TRBJ2-7; D is uncertain. This CDR3 is 13 amino acids long. The V gene lost 4 bases and the J gene lost 3 bases, with 11 bases spanning the gap. Germline CDR1 is SGHDT and CDR2 is YYEEEE. The CDR3 region has the DNA TGTGCCAGCAGCCATGACATTTTCTACGAGCAGTACTTC. This sequence encodes CASSHDIFYEQYF.

The rearrangement joins TRBV2 to TRBJ2-7; D may be TRBD1 (5 bases). CDR1 and CDR2 from the germline V gene are SNHLY and FYNNEI. The CDR3 totals 14 residues. V was clipped by 8 bases and J by 2 bases, with 16 bases between them. The CDR3 region has the DNA TGTGCCAGCGGGGCAGGTTTAGAGGCCTACGAGCAGTACTTC. Residues: CASGAGLEAYEQYF. The full variable domain, its missing parts supplied by reference TRBV2 and TRBJ2-7, is EPEVTQTPSHQVTQMGQEVILRCVPISNHLYFYWYRQILGQKVEFLVSFYNNEISEKSEIFDDQFSVERPDGSNFTLKIRSTKLEDSAMYFCASGAGLEAYEQYFGPGTRLTVT.

The CDR3 is CASSQGQKPYEQYF. In DNA, the CDR3 is TGCGCCAGCAGCCAGGGACAGAAACCCTACGAGCAGTACTTC. This rearrangement joins TRBV4-3 to TRBJ2-7; 7 bases line up with TRBD1. The CDR3 is made up of 14 amino acids. Germline assignment: CDR1 LGHNA and CDR2 YSLEER. Trimming at V came to 3 bases and at J to 2 bases, leaving 4 bases not matched to a gene.

This chain uses TRBV11-2 with TRBJ2-5; 7 bases align to TRBD2. This CDR3 spans 15 amino acids. V lost 7 bases, J lost 4 bases, and 12 bases stayed unmatched. Germline CDR1 is SGHAT and CDR2 is FQNNGV. The CDR3 loop is CASTPGVGRAETQYF. The CDR3 bases are TGTGCCAGCACCCCCGGGGTGGGGAGGGCAGAGACCCAGTACTTC. The entire variable domain, with the rest obtained from reference TRBV11-2 and TRBJ2-5, is as follows: EAGVAQSPRYKIIEKRQSVAFWCNPISGHATLYWYQQILGQGPKLLIQFQNNGVVDDSQLPKDRFSAERLKGVDSTLKIQPAKLEDSAVYLCASTPGVGRAETQYFGPGTRLLVL.

Only one count was recorded for this clone. This chain connects TRBV27 to TRBJ2-7, with 7 bases lining up with TRBD2. V shed 3 bases, J shed 2 bases, and the junction held 1 base outside the gene matches. CDR3 length: 13 amino acids. Germline CDR1 MNHEY, CDR2 SMNVEV (reference sequence). The CDR3 DNA reads TGTGCCAGCAGTTTCGGGACTACCTACGAGCAGTACTTC. The encoded protein is CASSFGTTYEQYF.

V usage is TRBV6-5 and J usage is TRBJ2-7; weak D call: TRBD2 (5 bases). V lost 5 bases, J lost 2 bases, and 13 bases lay in between. Germline V gene lookup returns CDR1 MNHEY and CDR2 SVGAGI. The CDR3 is made up of 14 amino acids. The CDR3 loop is CASSKRAETYEQYF. The CDR3 DNA sequence: TGTGCCAGCAGTAAGAGGGCGGAAACCTACGAGCAGTACTTC.

The rearrangement uses TRBV7-9 and TRBJ2-7; D may be TRBD2 (7 bases). The CDR3 loop spans 14 amino acids. In germline, CDR1 is SEHNR, CDR2 FQNEAQ (reference sequence). V gave up 7 bases and J gave up 5 bases, with 18 bases separating them. The CDR3: CASTPLGGADEQYF. The CDR3 DNA reads as TGTGCCAGCACCCCCCTTGGGGGGGCGGACGAGCAGTACTTC.

For the CDR3, the DNA is TGTGCCAGCTCACCTCCGCACGGTAACACCGGGGAGCTGTTTTTT. This codes for CASSPPHGNTGELFF. V usage is TRBV18 and J usage is TRBJ2-2; D unresolved. Per the germline V gene, CDR1 is KGHSH and CDR2 is LQKENI. The ends were cut back, 3 bases at V and 2 bases at J, with 10 bases in the middle. The CDR3 has 15 residues.

The chain carries TRBV27 and TRBJ1-2; D is undetermined. V lost 3 bases, J lost 4 bases, and 9 bases lay in between. CDR1 MNHEY and CDR2 SMNVEV come from the germline V gene (reference sequence). The CDR3 contains 13 residues. CDR3 bases: TGTGCCAGCAGTTTTGGGCCTTTCTATGGCTACACCTTC. It is translated as CASSFGPFYGYTF.

The genes are TRBV5-1 and TRBJ2-7; tentative D call: TRBD2 (6 bases). CDR3 length: 12 residues. V was pared by 4 bases and J by 4 bases, with 9 bases between. Germline V CDR1 and CDR2: SGHRS, YFSETQ. The CDR3 region has the DNA TGCGCCAGCAGCCCCAGCGGGTACGAGCAGTACTTC. Translating gives CASSPSGYEQYF.

CDR3 nucleotide sequence: TGTGCCAGCAGTAGGCGCTTGACAGGGAACACCGGGGAGCTGTTTTTT. Its translation is CASSRRLTGNTGELFF. The chain uses TRBV6-4 and TRBJ2-2; D may be TRBD1 (6 bases). Trimming stripped 5 bases from V and 1 base from J, with 14 bases between. This CDR3 has 16 amino acids. CDR1 and CDR2 (germline): MRHNA, SNTAGT.

The chain carries TRBV28 and TRBJ2-7; possibly TRBD2 for D (5 bases). V was pared by 5 bases and J by 2 bases, with 16 bases between. Germline CDR1 reads MDHEN; CDR2 reads SYDVKM. The CDR3 covers 15 residues. CDR3 sequence reads: CASSPEGFLAYEQYF. The CDR3 DNA sequence: TGTGCCAGCAGTCCTGAGGGTTTCCTAGCCTACGAGCAGTACTTC.

The chain joins TRBV7-9 to TRBJ2-7; perhaps TRBD1 as D (5 bases). CDR1 and CDR2 (germline): SEHNR, FQNEAQ (reference sequence). Deletions cut 2 bases from V and 0 bases from J, with 11 bases between. This CDR3 spans 15 amino acids. CDR3 sequence (DNA): TGTGCCAGCAGCTTAAGGAACAGGAGCTCCTACGAGCAGTACTTC. Its translation: CASSLRNRSSYEQYF.

This clone was seen a single time. This chain uses TRBV7-6 with TRBJ2-7; possibly TRBD1 for D (5 bases). There are 15 residues in the CDR3. Germline CDR1 and CDR2: SGHVS and FNYEAQ. V was clipped by 1 base and J by 6 bases, with 16 bases between them. CDR3 DNA sequence: TGTGCCAGCAGCTTAGAACCGCAGGGATCCGTCGAGCAGTACTTC. Amino acid sequence: CASSLEPQGSVEQYF.

This rearrangement joins TRBV13 to TRBJ2-3, with TRBD2 matching over 7 bases. After removal of 0 bases from V and 2 bases from J, the junction contained 5 bases not matched to a gene. The CDR3 is made up of 16 amino acids. From germline, CDR1 is PRHDT and CDR2 FYEKMQ (reference sequence). The CDR3 protein is CASSLGVAGNTDTQYF. The DNA for the CDR3 is TGTGCCAGCAGCTTAGGGGTAGCGGGTAACACAGATACGCAGTATTTT. Combining the CDR3 with reference TRBV13 and TRBJ2-3 gives the whole variable domain AAGVIQSPRHLIKEKRETATLKCYPIPRHDTVYWYQQGPGQDPQFLISFYEKMQSDKGSIPDRFSAQQFSDYHSELNMSSLELGDSALYFCASSLGVAGNTDTQYFGPGTRLTVL.

This clone was seen once. The chain couples TRBV27 to TRBJ2-3, with D perhaps matching TRBD2 (6 bases). Per germline, CDR1 MNHEY and CDR2 SMNVEV (reference sequence). The CDR3 length is 17 residues. Trimming shortened V by 1 base and J by 2 bases, and 16 bases separated the two germline ends. DNA of the CDR3: TGTGCCAGCAGTTTATTAACGCGGGACTCCTACACAGATACGCAGTATTTT. It codes for CASSLLTRDSYTDTQYF.

The gene calls are TRBV27 and TRBJ1-5; no reliable D call. The germline V gene has CDR1 MNHEY and CDR2 SMNVEV (reference sequence). Trimming stripped 5 bases from V and 0 bases from J, with 8 bases between. This CDR3 has 14 residues. CDR3 sequence reads: CASSLFYSNQPQHF. The CDR3, as DNA: TGTGCCAGCAGTCTCTTTTATAGCAATCAGCCCCAGCATTTT.

This clone was detected only once. The rearrangement joins TRBV29-1 to TRBJ2-7; tentatively, D is TRBD1 (5 bases). This CDR3 is built from 15 residues. Trimming took 2 bases from V and 2 from J, leaving 16 bases between them. Germline loops: CDR1 SQVTM, CDR2 ANQGSEA. The CDR3 DNA follows: TGCAGCGTTGAAAAAACCGAGACAGAAGCCTACGAGCAGTACTTC. Protein: CSVEKTETEAYEQYF.

The chain combines TRBV19 with TRBJ1-2; 9 bases line up with TRBD1. The CDR3 loop spans 16 amino acids. Looked up from germline, CDR1 is LNHDA and CDR2 is SQIVND (reference sequence). V dropped 6 bases and J dropped 4; count of bases not matched to a gene: 12. CDR3 residues: CASSGTGTKRGYGYTF. The CDR3 bases are TGTGCCAGTAGCGGGACAGGGACTAAGCGCGGCTATGGCTACACCTTC.

This chain connects TRBV28 to TRBJ1-5; TRBD1 might be the D (5 bases). The germline V gene has CDR1 MDHEN and CDR2 SYDVKM. The CDR3 is 16 residues long. The V end lost 1 base, the J end lost 6 bases, and 16 bases lay between the germline ends. The chain's CDR3 is CASSLFGGGYGQPQHF. DNA for the CDR3: TGTGCCAGCAGTTTATTTGGGGGGGGGTACGGTCAGCCCCAGCATTTT.

The J gene is TRBJ2-6, the V gene TRBV6-1, with a possible D match to TRBD1 (5 bases). From germline, CDR1 is MNHNS and CDR2 SASEGT. Between the trimmed V and J ends, which lost 7 bases and 4 bases, there was a span of 14 bases. The CDR3 runs to 15 residues. The CDR3 is CASTQGTLGANVLTF. CDR3 in DNA: TGTGCCAGCACCCAGGGCACTCTAGGGGCCAACGTCCTGACTTTC.